This T cell receptor (beta chain) was captured by sequencing in a study of T cell responses to AZD1222 COVID-19 vaccine (dated by TCRdb to 2020 to 2023). Background for the entire study: AZD1222 recipients with second doses at about 4 weeks or about 12 weeks were pooled, because spike-specific TCR depth and breadth did not differ between schedules. A total of just over 230 trial participants underwent TCR sequencing, of whom more than 200 had received two doses of AZD1222 and about 26 had received two doses of the MenACWY control vaccine. Trial participants were enrolled by age into 18-55, 56-69 and 70-plus year subgroups, with 148, 28 and 57 TCR-sequenced participants respectively.

Summary of the overall study and its limitations: CD4 TCRs associated with the vaccine covered the entire spike protein, and the dominant responses were in regions 160-218 and 743-854. After two AZD1222 doses, both the breadth and the depth of spike-specific TCRs were significantly higher than at day 0 and than in MenACWY recipients. No day 14 peak-response samples were available, so repertoires were characterized only after the peak T cell response. Reportedly, close to half of the unique spike-specific TCRs recognized epitopes lying outside the regions that are mutated in the B.1.351 and B.1.1.7 variants. Conclusions about previously exposed vaccinees are limited because only six or seven AZD1222 recipients were SARS-CoV-2 seropositive at baseline. Participants were mostly white British, with more females than males. The authors suggested clonal diversity may have been underestimated. In the small 56-69-year group, the increase in depth fell short of significance, most likely because of low power.

The CDR3 regions of human TCRbeta chains were analyzed by immunosequencing. In the paper's pipeline: TCRs in the repertoires were matched against a reference library of SARS-CoV-2-specific TCRs that had been generated with the MIRA antigen-specificity platform. Breadth was defined as the fraction of unique TCRs that were SARS-CoV-2-associated. Depth was defined as the fraction of total T cells that were SARS-CoV-2-associated. Each spike-specific TCR was assigned to its reactive spike region and to a CD4 or CD8 class using the MIRA data. Log10-transformed breadth and depth values were compared by one-way ANOVA with Sidak's multiple comparisons tests. TCRdb retrieved this table from immuneACCESS and kept in-frame rearrangements only. Not all clones are present; in checked studies, unresolved V genes account for under half, and no reason is known for the remainder. V and J calls and clone size are given by that table; D and trimming were obtained from the DNA. The sample contains 90,000 or so clones, roughly 90% of them found a single time. The top ten clonotypes cover 19% of the sample.

The time point label, read with the paper, signifies: baseline before first vaccination. Samples from vaccinated people were obtained from the UK trials COV001 and COV002, which included a single-blind randomized controlled phase 2/3 trial of AZD1222 (ChAdOx1 nCoV-19) in healthy adults. For TCRbeta chain sequencing, PBMC samples from trial participants were taken at day 0 and at day 28 after the second dose. Comment on this clone: The antigen this receptor binds is unknown. No much larger clonotype is one base removed from it; base qualities were not supplied.

The germline V gene encodes CDR1 MNHEY and CDR2 SVGEGT. Spanning cysteine to phenylalanine, the CDR3 consists of 15 amino acids. Only the CDR3 DNA is retained, 45 bases long and in frame from the first base. For this chain, trimming is 2 bases at the V end and 7 bases at the J end, and the number of junction bases without a gene match is 8. This clonotype was obtained from an adult in good health. The chain uses TRBV6-2 or TRBV6-3 and TRBJ2-1, and 7 bases in between align with TRBD2. Specimen: peripheral blood, collected on day 0 of AZD1222 vaccination. The CDR3 reads as follows: CASSYGWEGPNEQFF. The DNA sequence follows: TGTGCCAGCAGTTACGGGTGGGAGGGCCCGAATGAGCAGTTCTTC.